The 6 T cell receptor beta chains reported below all come from one sample, sequenced in a study of blood T cell repertoires in COVID-19. Generated by immunoSEQ multiplex PCR, the TCRdb table keeps only in-frame clones and is missing some. The sample holds approximately 48,000 clones, 85% seen once. Sequencing input: peripheral blood. The receptors here all came from a man in his sixties with acute or convalescent COVID-19.

CDR3 nucleotides: TGTGCCAGCAGCTTGAAAGGGGCTGGAAACACCATATATTTT. Encoded protein: CASSLKGAGNTIYF. V usage is TRBV5-4 and J usage is TRBJ1-3; TRBD1 is a possible D gene (5 bases). CDR1 and CDR2 from the germline V gene are SGHNT and YYREEE (reference sequence). V lost 1 base to trimming and J lost 2 bases, with 7 bases between them. The CDR3 covers 14 residues.

CDR3 loop: CASSLYRVDGYTF. CDR3 nucleotide sequence: TGTGCCAGCAGTTTATACAGGGTAGATGGCTACACCTTC. The chain uses TRBV12-3 or TRBV12-4 and TRBJ1-2; a weak D match, TRBD1 (6 bases). The CDR3 is 13 amino acids. The V gene lost 2 bases and the J gene lost 6 bases, with 10 bases spanning the gap.

In DNA form, the CDR3 reads TGTGCCAGCAGCCAACTCACTAGCGGGAGCTCCTACGAGCAGTACTTC. Translated, it gives CASSQLTSGSSYEQYF. This chain links TRBV3-1 (or the pseudogene TRBV3-2) with TRBJ2-7, with 11 bases lining up with TRBD2. The germline CDR1 and CDR2 sequences are LGHDT and YNNKEL (reference sequence). CDR3 length: 16 amino acids. The V segment lost 2 bases and the J segment 0 bases; nucleotides outside the gene matches: 3.

The J gene is TRBJ1-3, the V gene TRBV7-2; D is ambiguous. Per germline, CDR1 SGHTA and CDR2 FQGNSA. The CDR3 length is 16 residues. V was trimmed by 0 bases and J by 0 bases, leaving 9 bases between them. The CDR3, as DNA: TGTGCCAGCAGCTTAGCACAGAGTAGCTCTGGAAACACCATATATTTT. This sequence encodes CASSLAQSSSGNTIYF. The complete variable domain, with remaining parts taken from reference TRBV7-2 and TRBJ1-3, reads GAGVSQSPSNKVTEKGKDVELRCDPISGHTALYWYRQSLGQGLEFLIYFQGNSAPDKSGLPSDRFSAERTGGSVSTLTIQRTQQEDSAVYLCASSLAQSSSGNTIYFGEGSWLTVV.

J is TRBJ2-1 and V is TRBV4-2; a weak D match, TRBD2 (6 bases). V lost 1 base and J lost 7, with 20 bases in between. The CDR3 is 17 residues long. Looked up from germline, CDR1 is LGHNA and CDR2 is YNFKEQ. CDR3 loop: CASSQGGVLALWNEQFF. The CDR3 nucleotides are TGTGCCAGCAGCCAAGGGGGGGTCCTAGCCCTTTGGAATGAGCAGTTCTTC.

The rearrangement joins TRBV28 to TRBJ1-5; no definite D call. This CDR3 is built from 12 residues. The V end was cut by 8 bases, the J end by 0 bases, with 5 bases between. Germline V gene data show CDR1 as MDHEN and CDR2 as SYDVKM. CDR3 in amino acids: CASEISNQPQHF. The CDR3 DNA is TGTGCCAGCGAGATTAGCAATCAGCCCCAGCATTTT.